These 22 T cell receptor beta chains came from one sample sequenced in a study of blood T cell repertoires in COVID-19. Produced via immunoSEQ multiplex PCR; TCRdb's table is partial and in-frame only. In the table there are a few hundred thousand clones, roughly 87% of which are singletons. Sample: PBMCs or T cells enriched from blood (not recorded which). These receptors all come from a woman under 40 who had recovered from COVID-19.

The CDR3 nucleotides read TGTGCCAGCAGCCGGGGACAGGGGGCGAACACTGAAGCTTTCTTT. This gives the protein CASSRGQGANTEAFF. The rearrangement links TRBV5-5 to TRBJ1-1; 12 nucleotides align to TRBD1. From germline, CDR1 is SGHKS and CDR2 YYEKEE (reference sequence). With V trimmed by 4 bases and J by 1 base, 2 bases remained unmatched. This CDR3 comprises 15 residues.

The chain is built from TRBV13 and TRBJ2-1, with 14 positions matching TRBD2. The CDR3 is made up of 15 amino acids. With 5 bases clipped from V and 8 bases from J, the junction kept 5 bases outside the gene matches. CDR1 and CDR2 from the germline V gene are PRHDT and FYEKMQ (reference sequence). CDR3 region: CASSATSGREDEQFF. The DNA of the CDR3 is TGTGCCAGCAGCGCGACTAGCGGGAGGGAGGATGAGCAGTTCTTC.

This chain uses TRBV27 with TRBJ2-7; 9 bases match TRBD2. The CDR3 is 14 amino acids. From germline, CDR1 is MNHEY and CDR2 SMNVEV (reference sequence). With V trimmed by 8 bases and J by 2 bases, 7 bases remained unmatched. The CDR3 here is CASAISGRAYEQYF. As DNA, the CDR3 is TGTGCCAGCGCCATTAGCGGGAGAGCCTACGAGCAGTACTTC.

A remark on this clone: The same CDR3 also results from other DNA sequences found in this sample. The J gene is TRBJ2-7, the V gene TRBV5-1; 10 nucleotides line up with TRBD1. After removal of 2 bases from V and 4 bases from J, the junction contained 3 bases not matched to a gene. The CDR3 extends over 14 amino acids. Germline CDR1 and CDR2: SGHRS and YFSETQ. CDR3 region: CASSFGDRGYEQYF. The CDR3 nucleotides read TGCGCCAGCAGCTTCGGGGACAGGGGATACGAGCAGTACTTC.

DNA for the CDR3: TGTGCCATCAGTGAGGGACAGGGCCGTGGCTACACCTTC. Its protein product is CAISEGQGRGYTF. The V call is TRBV10-3, the J call TRBJ1-2; the match to TRBD1 covers 8 bases. Germline trimming cut 2 bases from V and 7 bases from J; bases unmatched to any gene: 3. The CDR3 sequence is 13 residues long. Germline values: CDR1 ENHRY, CDR2 SYGVKD.

CDR3: CASSEDRNTGELFF. As DNA, the CDR3 is TGTGCCAGCAGCGAGGACAGAAACACCGGGGAGCTGTTTTTT. This rearrangement joins TRBV9 to TRBJ2-2, with D maybe TRBD1 (6 bases). The CDR3 loop spans 14 amino acids. Trimming took 3 bases from V and 2 from J, leaving 8 bases between them. Looked up from germline, CDR1 is SGDLS and CDR2 is YYNGEE.

Regarding this clone: The DNA is omitted, as the CDR3 cannot be located on it reliably, and the CDR3 follows TCRdb's listing. The chain employs TRBV28 and TRBJ1-6; the D segment call TRBD1 is taken from the table without a DNA check. The CDR3 is 15 residues long, counting both termini. Germline V lookup: CDR1 MDHEN, CDR2 SYDVKM. The CDR3 loop is CASSFRARGNSPLHF.

This chain links TRBV5-4 with TRBJ2-7, with 9 nucleotides matching TRBD2. The CDR3 length is 14 residues. With V trimmed by 2 bases and J by 3 bases, 3 bases remained unmatched. Germline CDR1 SGHNT, CDR2 YYREEE (reference sequence). The CDR3 loop is CASSFSGSSYEQYF. The CDR3 nucleotides read TGTGCCAGCAGCTTTAGCGGGAGTAGCTACGAGCAGTACTTC.

The chain uses TRBV4-2 and TRBJ2-3; D perhaps matches TRBD2 (6 bases). Germline values: CDR1 LGHNA, CDR2 YNFKEQ. The CDR3 is made up of 14 amino acids. The germline V and J ends were trimmed by 3 bases and 6 bases, with 13 bases remaining between them. CDR3 sequence: CASSQGGGADTQYF. CDR3 nucleotide sequence: TGTGCCAGCAGCCAGGGAGGTGGCGCGGATACGCAGTATTTT.

The DNA of the CDR3 is TGCAGTGTGCCTTTATCTCGGGAGCAGTACTTC. This sequence encodes CSVPLSREQYF. This chain connects TRBV20-1 to TRBJ2-7; D remains unclear. V gave up 7 bases and J gave up 7 bases, with 14 bases separating them. Germline V gene lookup returns CDR1 DFQATT and CDR2 SNEGSKA (reference sequence). The CDR3 is 11 amino acids.

In its sample, this clone was seen once. V and J are TRBV12-3 or TRBV12-4 and TRBJ2-5, with unresolved D. The germline V and J ends were trimmed by 5 bases and 4 bases, with 8 bases remaining between them. CDR3 length: 12 residues. The CDR3 region has the DNA TGTGCCAGCAGTCTACTCATAGAGACCCAGTACTTC. Translation gives CASSLLIETQYF.

This chain joins TRBV5-4 and TRBJ2-1; 9 bases agree with TRBD1. The CDR3 sequence is 16 residues long. Germline lookup yields CDR1 SGHNT and CDR2 YYREEE (reference sequence). V lost 4 bases and J lost 4; bases outside the gene matches: 9. As DNA, the CDR3 is TGTGCCAGCAGCCGGCCGGGACAGGGAAGGTACAATGAGCAGTTCTTC. It translates to CASSRPGQGRYNEQFF.

The chain couples TRBV28 to TRBJ1-2; 7 bases are a match to TRBD1. V lost 6 bases, J lost 6 bases, and 10 bases stayed unmatched. CDR3 length: 14 residues. The germline CDR1 and CDR2 sequences are MDHEN and SYDVKM. CDR3 bases: TGTGCCAGCAGACCGACAGGGCTAACAAATGGCTACACCTTC. This encodes CASRPTGLTNGYTF.

The rearrangement links TRBV5-1 to TRBJ1-6; 7 nucleotides align to TRBD1. Germline CDR1 reads SGHRS; CDR2 reads YFSETQ. V lost 4 bases to trimming and J lost 10 bases; unmatched junction nucleotides: 17. The CDR3 is 17 amino acids. The CDR3 reads CASSPGQTSAGGSPLHF. The CDR3 coding sequence is TGCGCCAGCAGCCCGGGACAGACCTCCGCAGGTGGCTCACCCCTCCACTTT.

V usage is TRBV11-3 and J usage is TRBJ2-2, with 8 bases aligning to TRBD2. Germline V CDR1 and CDR2: SGHNT, YENEEA. This CDR3 spans 15 amino acids. The junction had 3 bases not matched to a gene; V was cut back by 5 bases and J by 1 base. The CDR3 DNA follows: TGTGCCAGCAGCGCCGCGGGGGGGAACACCGGGGAGCTGTTTTTT. As protein: CASSAAGGNTGELFF.

V is TRBV5-6 and J is TRBJ1-1; 11 bases fit TRBD1. This CDR3 is 15 amino acids long. Trimming took 7 bases from V and 5 from J; bases not matched to a gene: 10. CDR1 SGHDT and CDR2 YYEEEE come from the germline V gene. CDR3 sequence: CASLFTGTGGTEAFF. The DNA for the CDR3 is TGTGCCAGCCTCTTCACCGGGACAGGGGGGACTGAAGCTTTCTTT.

J is TRBJ2-7 and V is TRBV11-2; TRBD2 matches at 7 bases. This CDR3 has 15 residues. Losses at the gene ends were 1 base for V and 2 bases for J; bases not matched to a gene: 5. Germline V lookup: CDR1 SGHAT, CDR2 FQNNGV. This CDR3 is CASSLGGSPPYEQYF. The CDR3 DNA follows: TGTGCCAGCAGCTTAGGCGGGAGTCCCCCCTACGAGCAGTACTTC.

This clone was seen a single time. V is TRBV28 and J is TRBJ1-6; no clear D. The CDR3 sequence is 13 residues long. Germline CDR1 reads MDHEN; CDR2 reads SYDVKM. Trimming left V 5 bases short and J 7 bases short, with 9 bases between. The CDR3 loop is CASSPPPNSPLHF. CDR3 sequence (DNA): TGTGCCAGCAGTCCCCCCCCGAATTCACCCCTCCACTTT. The whole variable domain, filled in from reference TRBV28 and TRBJ1-6, reads DVKVTQSSRYLVKRTGEKVFLECVQDMDHENMFWYRQDPGLGLRLIYFSYDVKMKEKGDIPEGYSVSREKKERFSLILESASTNQTSMYLCASSPPPNSPLHFGNGTRLTVT.

The chain is built from TRBV29-1 and TRBJ2-5, with D possibly being TRBD1 (5 bases). Germline V gives CDR1 SQVTM, CDR2 ANQGSEA. The CDR3 loop spans 13 amino acids. V was clipped by 6 bases and J by 1 base, with 12 bases between them. CDR3 protein: CSVTQGLQETQYF. Here the CDR3 DNA reads TGCAGCGTCACCCAGGGTCTCCAAGAGACCCAGTACTTC.

The table lists this clone with a count of one. The CDR3 is CASSPRTGGFSGNTIYF. The CDR3 bases are TGTGCCAGCAGCCCACGGACAGGGGGGTTCTCTGGAAACACCATATATTTT. The chain carries TRBV28 and TRBJ1-3; 10 nucleotides match TRBD1. This CDR3 is built from 17 residues. Germline CDR1 reads MDHEN; CDR2 reads SYDVKM. V gave up 6 bases and J gave up 0 bases; unmatched junction bases: 8.

This clone has more than one count but fewer than ten. The rearrangement joins TRBV19 to TRBJ1-1; maybe TRBD1 (6 bases). Germline V CDR1 and CDR2: LNHDA, SQIVND (reference sequence). This CDR3 region has 14 residues. Trimming pared 5 bases from V and 1 base from J, leaving 11 bases between. The CDR3 sequence: CASSVRDTNTEAFF. CDR3 bases: TGTGCCAGTAGTGTCCGGGACACGAACACTGAAGCTTTCTTT.

This clone came up a few times. The chain couples TRBV7-9 to TRBJ1-4; weak D call: TRBD1 (5 bases). The CDR3 covers 13 residues. Germline V gene sequence: CDR1 SEHNR, CDR2 FQNEAQ (reference sequence). Trimming took 1 base from V and 8 from J, leaving 8 bases between them. CDR3 coding DNA: TGTGCCAGCAGCTTAGAGGGGCAGGAAAAACTGTTTTTT. Translating gives CASSLEGQEKLFF.